This section outlines one T cell receptor beta chain sequence together with its context. Its cognate antigen has yet to be identified. It has no much larger one-base neighbor in the sample; base qualities were not kept. The sample belongs to a study of OX40 agonist ivuxolimab in advanced cancers. As for the study more broadly: Ivuxolimab, which targeted the costimulatory receptor OX40 (CD134), was an agonistic, fully human IgG2 monoclonal antibody. Intravenous ivuxolimab was administered to patients every 2 weeks at six dose levels: 0.01, 0.1, 0.3, 1.5, 3 and 10 mg/kg. Of the approximately 54 dose-escalation patients, hepatocellular carcinoma was present in around 19, melanoma in some 15, renal cell carcinoma in 9 and head and neck cancer in 9. In the dose-escalation cohort, 82.7% of patients were male, and the mean age was approximately 60 years, with a range of about 20 to 79. Prior anti-PD-1, anti-PD-L1 or anti-CTLA-4 therapy was permitted, and checkpoint inhibitors had been received by more than 35% of dose-escalation patients. Partial responses occurred in three dose-escalation patients: two with cutaneous melanoma and one with hepatocellular carcinoma. Peripheral TCRbeta sequencing aimed to test whether ivuxolimab altered TCR sequence diversity and caused clonal T-cell expansion. The monotherapy dose-escalation portion (N ≈ 52 patients) of the phase I ivuxolimab trial is reported in the paper. Paper-wide results and their limitations: In the 0.1-3.0 mg/kg groups, partial responders had among the lowest normalized peripheral clonal expansion, particularly in CD8+ T cells. Low levels of normalized T-cell clonal expansion were also shown by some nonresponding patients. On average, CD8+ T cells showed more expanded clones than CD4+ T cells after ivuxolimab. Which antigens the clonally expanded peripheral T cells were specific for was not determined. At doses of 0.1 to 3.0 mg/kg, clonal expansion of both CD4+ and CD8+ blood T cells was observed from baseline to week 6.

Patients with autoimmune disease history or receiving systemic immunosuppression were excluded from the trial. In every dose cohort, peripheral blood was drawn for TCR sequencing at baseline, cycle 4 day 1, and cycle 7 day 1. The samples were drawn from a first-in-human, open-label, multicenter phase I dose-escalation trial of ivuxolimab. Adults with locally advanced or metastatic melanoma, renal cell carcinoma, hepatocellular carcinoma or head and neck squamous cell carcinoma were enrolled in the trial. Before TCR sequencing, CD4+ and CD8+ T cells were separately sorted from peripheral blood. CDR1 LGHNA and CDR2 YSLEER are derived from the germline V gene. The CDR3 has 15 amino acids, counting the end cysteine and phenylalanine. The entry retains the CDR3 DNA only, 45 bases that are in frame from base 1. The germline ends are 16 bases apart after V is trimmed by 3 bases and J by 5 bases. For sequencing of the TCRbeta CDR3 region, genomic DNA was extracted from the sorted cells. TCRbeta CDR3 regions were sequenced using the immunoSEQ Assay. TCRdb's version of the immuneACCESS table is confined to in-frame rearrangements and falls short of the full clone set. An unresolved V gene accounts for under half of the shortfall where checked; the remainder is of unknown origin. A total of about 19,000 clones appear in this sample, approximately 77% of them only once. Together, the top ten hold roughly a sixth of the sample.

Recombination connected TRBV4-3 to TRBJ1-2; a weak D assignment points to TRBD1 (6 bases agree). The specimen was CD4+ or CD8+ T cells sorted from blood, collected in a trial of the OX40 agonist ivuxolimab. The TCR was taken from an adult with an advanced solid tumor such as melanoma, head and neck, liver or kidney cancer. Here is the DNA: TGCGCCAGCAGCCACAACCAGGGGCGAGGTTATGGCTACACCTTC. It specifies CASSHNQGRGYGYTF.